Listed below are T cell receptor beta chains from one sample, sequenced in a study of early T cells in non-severe SARS-CoV-2 infection. MiXCR, run by TCRdb on the 5' RACE reads, gives a single entry per CDR3 protein. The sample lists some 96,000 distinct CDR3 sequences, less than 15% occurring once. The specimen was whole blood. Receptors originate from an adult who was a healthcare worker with PCR-confirmed SARS-CoV-2 infection or an uninfected control (not recorded which). The CDR3 runs from the conserved cysteine through the conserved F or W. A D gene is named only where the DNA matches it firmly. Clone size is shown for a subset of rows, as once, few, many or a class of expanded clone.

CDR3 DNA,CDR3 protein,V gene,D gene,clone size,J gene,CDR3 length
TGTGCCAGCAGGACGGGCCCGGGGCTGACTGAAGCTTTCTTT,CASRTGPGLTEAFF,TRBV2,.,few,TRBJ1-1,14
TGTGCCAGCTCACCTACAGGGGGTAGTGAGCAGTTCTTC,CASSPTGGSEQFF,TRBV18,TRBD1,few,TRBJ2-1,13
TGTGCCAGCAGTTACGGGTCGGGCTACACCTTC,CASSYGSGYTF,TRBV6-5,.,many,TRBJ1-2,11
TGCGCCAGCAGTTTTGGTGACAGAGAAGCTTTCTTT,CASSFGDREAFF,TRBV5-1,.,.,TRBJ1-1,12
TGTGCCAGCAGCCAAGGAGGATACAGGGTGGGTGAAAAACTGTTTTTT,CASSQGGYRVGEKLFF,TRBV4-2,.,few,TRBJ1-4,16
TGTGCCAGCAGTTTAGTCGGCAGCTACACTGAAGCTTTCTTT,CASSLVGSYTEAFF,TRBV28,.,few,TRBJ1-1,14
TGCGCCAGCGGCTCGACAGGGGGCCCCTACGAGCAGTACTTC,CASGSTGGPYEQYF,TRBV10-2,TRBD1,.,TRBJ2-7,14
TGTGCCACCAGTGATACAAGGACAGCCGGACCGGGAAGGAGTAACAATGAGCAGTTCTTC,CATSDTRTAGPGRSNNEQFF,TRBV24-1,.,.,TRBJ2-1,20
TGTGCCAGCTCACCTACTCGGGCCGGTCAGCCCCAGCATTTT,CASSPTRAGQPQHF,TRBV18,.,few,TRBJ1-5,14
TGTGCCAGCAGCTTAGGCGGGGGCCCACAGAACACCGGGGAGCTGTTTTTT,CASSLGGGPQNTGELFF,TRBV7-6,.,few,TRBJ2-2,17
TGTGCCAGCAGCCCTGCAGTTGAAAAACTGTTTTTT,CASSPAVEKLFF,TRBV28,.,.,TRBJ1-4,12
TGCGCCAGCAGCCCCCAGCCCCTCGAACTGGGAAACACCATATATTTT,CASSPQPLELGNTIYF,TRBV5-1,.,many,TRBJ1-3,16
TGTGCCAACAGCTTCGGACAGGGCCCCGATACGCAGTATTTT,CANSFGQGPDTQYF,TRBV5-4,TRBD1,.,TRBJ2-3,14
TGTGCCAGCAGTGTAGGGCTTCAAAATCAGCCCCAGCATTTT,CASSVGLQNQPQHF,TRBV6-1,.,.,TRBJ1-5,14
TGTGCCAGCAGTTTGAGGGGCTCCTACGAGCAGTACTTC,CASSLRGSYEQYF,TRBV12-3/TRBV12-4,.,many,TRBJ2-7,13
TGTGCCAGCAGATCAAGCCGGCGGAACCCTGAAGCTTTCTTT,CASRSSRRNPEAFF,TRBV7-8,.,few,TRBJ1-1,14
TGTGCCAGCAGCCCAGAAGGGTGGGGGGAAGCTTTCTTT,CASSPEGWGEAFF,TRBV7-2,.,few,TRBJ1-1,13
TGTGCCAGTAGGGGGACACCCTCCTACGAGCAGTACTTC,CASRGTPSYEQYF,TRBV19,.,few,TRBJ2-7,13
TGTGCCAGCAGCCAACCGGGACAGAAAGTCTACGAGCAGTACTTC,CASSQPGQKVYEQYF,TRBV14,TRBD1,many,TRBJ2-7,15
TGTGCCAGCAGGGCTGGGGCCAACGTCCTGACTTTC,CASRAGANVLTF,TRBV2,.,.,TRBJ2-6,12
TGCAGCGTCGAAGGGACAGCGGATACAAGCTCCTACAATGAGCAGTTCTTC,CSVEGTADTSSYNEQFF,TRBV29-1,TRBD1,many,TRBJ2-1,17
TGTGCCAGCAGTTTAATCCAGGGCGGAGGCTACACCTTC,CASSLIQGGGYTF,TRBV12-3/TRBV12-4,.,few,TRBJ1-2,13
TGTGCCAGCAGCTTTGGGGGTATGAACTACAATGAGCAGTTCTTC,CASSFGGMNYNEQFF,TRBV7-6,.,.,TRBJ2-1,15
TGTGCCAGCAGCTCCTTGACTAGCTGGCGGGAGACCCAGTACTTC,CASSSLTSWRETQYF,TRBV5-5,TRBD2,few,TRBJ2-5,15
TGTGCCAGCAGCCTGACCGGGACCGCCCAAGCAACTAATGAAAAACTGTTTTTT,CASSLTGTAQATNEKLFF,TRBV4-2,.,.,TRBJ1-4,18
TGCGCCAGCAGCTCCGGGACGGGCACCTACGAGCAGTACTTC,CASSSGTGTYEQYF,TRBV5-1,.,.,TRBJ2-7,14
TGTGCCAGCAGTCTAGCCTCCGAGCAGTACTTC,CASSLASEQYF,TRBV28,.,few,TRBJ2-7,11
TGCAGTGCGCCAGACAGGGTTAGGTACGAGCAGTACTTC,CSAPDRVRYEQYF,TRBV20-1,TRBD1,.,TRBJ2-7,13
TGTGCCAGCAGCCCCCCGGGGGAGAACACCGGGGAGCTGTTTTTT,CASSPPGENTGELFF,TRBV5-4,.,few,TRBJ2-2,15
TGCGCCAGCAGCCAAGCCGATAGGGCTAACTATGGCTACACCTTC,CASSQADRANYGYTF,TRBV4-1,.,.,TRBJ1-2,15
TGTGCCAGCACTCAGGGGGCGCCCACTGAAGCTTTCTTT,CASTQGAPTEAFF,TRBV28,TRBD1,.,TRBJ1-1,13
TGCGCCAGCAGCCAAGGCCCAGCGGGGGCCAACTACGAGCAGTACTTC,CASSQGPAGANYEQYF,TRBV4-1,TRBD2,few,TRBJ2-7,16
TGTGCCAGCAGCCCCCTAGGGCCCTCTTCACCCCTCCACTTT,CASSPLGPSSPLHF,TRBV7-8,.,many,TRBJ1-6,14
TGTGCCACCAGGGGGCGGGGGCCCTACAATGAGCAGTTCTTC,CATRGRGPYNEQFF,TRBV3-1,.,few,TRBJ2-1,14
TGCAGCGTTGAAGGGAACACAGATACGCAGTATTTT,CSVEGNTDTQYF,TRBV29-1,.,once,TRBJ2-3,12
TGCGCCAGCAGCTTCGGGGGGGCAGAAGAGACCCAGTACTTC,CASSFGGAEETQYF,TRBV5-1,TRBD2,many,TRBJ2-5,14
TGCAGTGCTAGAGATTTGAGCGGGGGGGTAGCCAAAAACATTAAGTACTTC,CSARDLSGGVAKNIKYF,TRBV20-1,TRBD2,.,TRBJ2-4,17
TGCGCCAGCAGCCCGGTCGGTCGGGGCTACAATAACAATGAGCAGTTCTTC,CASSPVGRGYNNNEQFF,TRBV4-1,.,many,TRBJ2-1,17
TGTGCCAGCTCACCTCCCCGAGGAACTGAGCAGTTCTTC,CASSPPRGTEQFF,TRBV18,.,.,TRBJ2-1,13
TGTGCCAGCAGCTTGGGGCAGGGGGTATGGGATGAGCAGTTCTTC,CASSLGQGVWDEQFF,TRBV5-5,TRBD1,many,TRBJ2-1,15
TGTGCCAGTCTCCGGGACAGGGGACCCTACGAGCAGTACTTC,CASLRDRGPYEQYF,TRBV2,TRBD1,.,TRBJ2-7,14
TGCGCCAGCAGCTTGGCCGTACTAGCGGGGGTTTCAGATACGCAGTATTTT,CASSLAVLAGVSDTQYF,TRBV5-1,TRBD2,many,TRBJ2-3,17
TGCAGCGTTGAAGTTTCTAGGCGAGATACGCAGTATTTT,CSVEVSRRDTQYF,TRBV29-1,.,once,TRBJ2-3,13
TGTGCCAGCAGTGCGGGACTGGCGAACACCGGGGAGCTGTTTTTT,CASSAGLANTGELFF,TRBV6-4,.,.,TRBJ2-2,15
TGTGCTAGTGGTTTTGTGACCGGACAGGGGGCCCCAGATACGCAGTATTTT,CASGFVTGQGAPDTQYF,TRBV12-5,TRBD1,many,TRBJ2-3,17
TGTGCCAGCAGCTCGGACACCGGGACAGGGAATCAGCCCCAGCATTTT,CASSSDTGTGNQPQHF,TRBV7-9,TRBD1,.,TRBJ1-5,16
TGTGCCAGCAGCTTCGCCAACTACGAGCAGTACTTC,CASSFANYEQYF,TRBV7-8,.,many,TRBJ2-7,12
TGTGCCAGCAGCTTAGTTAGGGGAAATCGGGCTGGGGCCAACGTCCTGACTTTC,CASSLVRGNRAGANVLTF,TRBV7-6,.,.,TRBJ2-6,18
TGTGCCAGCAGTGTCGGACAGGGGCGAAGCGCAGATACGCAGTATTTT,CASSVGQGRSADTQYF,TRBV2,TRBD1,.,TRBJ2-3,16
TGTGCCATCTCATTCGCAGATACGCAGTATTTT,CAISFADTQYF,TRBV5-4,.,many,TRBJ2-3,11
TGCAGTGCTAGAGACCCCGGCGGGGTACCGGTCCAGTTCTTC,CSARDPGGVPVQFF,TRBV20-1,.,few,TRBJ2-1,14
TGCAGCGTCGCCATTAGAGAGGAGCAGTTCTTC,CSVAIREEQFF,TRBV29-1,.,.,TRBJ2-1,11
TGTGCCACCAGCAGGGGACGGAGGGATAATTCACCCCTCCACTTT,CATSRGRRDNSPLHF,TRBV15,.,many,TRBJ1-6,15
TGCAGCGTTGGGACCAGAAGCTACAATGAGCAGTTCTTC,CSVGTRSYNEQFF,TRBV29-1,.,.,TRBJ2-1,13
TGTGCCAGCGCTCGCTGGGGCACAGATACGCAGTATTTT,CASARWGTDTQYF,TRBV7-3,.,.,TRBJ2-3,13
TGCGCCAGCAGCCAAGGTTTTGCGGGGGCGGCAGATACGCAGTATTTT,CASSQGFAGAADTQYF,TRBV4-3,.,.,TRBJ2-3,16
TGTGCCAGCAGACCGGGACAGATGGCCCGGAGCGGCTACACCTTC,CASRPGQMARSGYTF,TRBV28,TRBD1,few,TRBJ1-2,15
TGTGCCACCCAGGGAAACACTGAAGCTTTCTTT,CATQGNTEAFF,TRBV28,.,.,TRBJ1-1,11